This T cell receptor (beta chain) is drawn from a study of T-cell memory formation after mild COVID-19. Whole-study context: Among the donors, TCR clusters were largely specific to each donor.

Study-wide points: Contracting clones from day 15 to 85 had balanced CD4/CD8; later expanders favoured CD4+.

TCRdb independently ran MiXCR on the 5' RACE reads; one entry per CDR3 protein. The sample yields approximately 290,000 distinct CDR3 sequences, around 15% seen once. This clonotype appeared a few times. Its specificity is unknown. The source material was PBMCs or a T cell subset sorted from them (not recorded which). The sequence derives from a man between 18 and 35 years old who had mild COVID-19 (a few samples of this study predate the infection). Cell type and time point are not known.

CDR3 amino acids: CASWRGTGIPEAFF. The CDR3 region has the DNA TGTGCCAGCTGGCGGGGCACCGGGATCCCTGAAGCTTTCTTT. The rearrangement uses TRBV7-9 and TRBJ1-1, with a possible D match to TRBD1 (5 bases). This CDR3 comprises 14 residues. Trimming removed 8 bases at V and 6 bases at J, with 19 bases between. Germline-derived CDR1 and CDR2 are SEHNR and FQNEAQ (reference sequence).